This T cell receptor beta chain is drawn from a study of response to subunit inactivated influenza vaccine (dated by TCRdb to between 2018 and 2020). Background for the entire study: The study used deep quantitative T cell receptor repertoire profiling to track responses to a trivalent subunit inactivated influenza vaccine. Overall results and qualifications from the work: It was suggested by the authors that each seasonal influenza vaccination may recruit only a limited number of new T cells.

This clonotype came up many times. Its cognate antigen has yet to be identified. Qualities for individual bases were not recorded, and no much larger clone is one base off. In the germline V gene, CDR1 corresponds to SGHRS and CDR2 to YFSETQ. From the cysteine through the phenylalanine, the CDR3 covers 16 amino acids. Only the CDR3 region is kept as DNA, spanning 48 bases read in frame from base 1. After removal of 7 bases from V and 2 bases from J, the junction retains 9 bases not matched to a gene. Libraries came from RT-PCR. TCRdb shows the sequencer as Illumina HiSeq 2500. In-frame beta chains were kept once TCRdb had trimmed the public reads at Q25 with fastp and called clones with MiXCR. Under each unique CDR3 protein, matching rows form one entry showing the most common genes and DNA. The sample records some 600,000 distinct CDR3 sequences, roughly 15% of which are singletons. The top ten clonotypes cover approximately 7.6% of the sample.

Sequencing was performed on PBMCs from blood, taken roughly 2 weeks before vaccination. In this chain, TRBV5-1 is recombined with TRBJ2-3; 11 junctional bases match TRBD2. This TCR was sampled from a man over 45 who received an inactivated influenza vaccine. Donor details come from another sample of the same person, matched by shared clones. The CDR3 reads as follows: CASGSIAGGNTDTQYF. The DNA sequence reads TGCGCCAGCGGTTCGATAGCGGGGGGGAACACAGATACGCAGTATTTT.